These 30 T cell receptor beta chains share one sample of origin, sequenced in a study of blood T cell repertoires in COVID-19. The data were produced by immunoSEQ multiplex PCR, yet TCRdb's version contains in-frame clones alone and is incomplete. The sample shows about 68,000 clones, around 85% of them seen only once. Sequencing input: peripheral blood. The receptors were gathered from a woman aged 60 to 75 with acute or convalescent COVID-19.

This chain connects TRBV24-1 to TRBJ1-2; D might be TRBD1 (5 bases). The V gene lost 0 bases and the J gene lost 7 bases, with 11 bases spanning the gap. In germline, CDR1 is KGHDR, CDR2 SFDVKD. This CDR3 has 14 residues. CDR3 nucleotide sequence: TGTGCCACCAGTGATTTGGCAAGGGGCAGTGGCTACACCTTC. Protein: CATSDLARGSGYTF.

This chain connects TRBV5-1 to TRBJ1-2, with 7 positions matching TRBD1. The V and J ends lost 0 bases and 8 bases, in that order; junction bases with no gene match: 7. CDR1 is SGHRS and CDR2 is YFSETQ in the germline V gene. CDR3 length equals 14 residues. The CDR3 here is CASSLDRGKAGYTF. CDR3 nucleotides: TGCGCCAGCAGCTTGGACAGGGGCAAGGCGGGCTACACCTTC.

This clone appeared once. The CDR3 region has the DNA TGTGCCAGCTCACCACCCCCAGTCGCAGATACGCAGTATTTT. Its translation is CASSPPPVADTQYF. This sequence joins TRBV18 and TRBJ2-3; D call uncertain. CDR1 and CDR2 from the germline V gene are KGHSH and LQKENI. V was pared by 0 bases and J by 4 bases, with 8 bases between. The CDR3 contains 14 residues.

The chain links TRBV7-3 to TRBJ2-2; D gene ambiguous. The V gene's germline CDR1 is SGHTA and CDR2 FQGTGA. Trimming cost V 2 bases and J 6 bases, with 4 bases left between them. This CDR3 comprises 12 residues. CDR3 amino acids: CASSLAAGELFF. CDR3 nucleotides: TGTGCCAGCAGCTTAGCAGCCGGGGAGCTGTTTTTT.

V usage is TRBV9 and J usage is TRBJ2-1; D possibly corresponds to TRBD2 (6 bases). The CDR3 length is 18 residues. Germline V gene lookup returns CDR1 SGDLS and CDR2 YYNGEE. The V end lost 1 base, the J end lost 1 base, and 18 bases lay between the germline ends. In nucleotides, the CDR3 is TGTGCCAGCAGCGTAATCTCCGGGGGTCGCGGTTCCTACAATGAGCAGTTCTTC. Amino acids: CASSVISGGRGSYNEQFF.

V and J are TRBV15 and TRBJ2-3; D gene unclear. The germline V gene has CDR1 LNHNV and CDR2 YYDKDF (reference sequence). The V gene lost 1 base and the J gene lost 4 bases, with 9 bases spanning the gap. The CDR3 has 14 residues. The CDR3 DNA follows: TGTGCCACCAGCAGAGGAGAGCTGGCAGATACGCAGTATTTT. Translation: CATSRGELADTQYF.

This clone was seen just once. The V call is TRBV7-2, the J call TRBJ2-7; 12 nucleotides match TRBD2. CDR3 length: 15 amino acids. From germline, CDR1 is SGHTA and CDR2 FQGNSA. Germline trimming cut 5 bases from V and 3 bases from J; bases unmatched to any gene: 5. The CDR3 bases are TGTGCCAGCAGCCCCAAACTAGCGGGAGGCTACGAGCAGTACTTC. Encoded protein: CASSPKLAGGYEQYF. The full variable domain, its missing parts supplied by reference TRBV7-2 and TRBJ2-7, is GAGVSQSPSNKVTEKGKDVELRCDPISGHTALYWYRQSLGQGLEFLIYFQGNSAPDKSGLPSDRFSAERTGGSVSTLTIQRTQQEDSAVYLCASSPKLAGGYEQYFGPGTRLTVT.

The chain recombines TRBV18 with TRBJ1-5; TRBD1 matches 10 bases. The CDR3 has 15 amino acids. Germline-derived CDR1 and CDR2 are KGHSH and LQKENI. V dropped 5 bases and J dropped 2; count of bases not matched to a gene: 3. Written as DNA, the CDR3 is TGTGCCAGCTCAAGGACAGGGGGAGGCAATCAGCCCCAGCATTTT. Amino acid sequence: CASSRTGGGNQPQHF.

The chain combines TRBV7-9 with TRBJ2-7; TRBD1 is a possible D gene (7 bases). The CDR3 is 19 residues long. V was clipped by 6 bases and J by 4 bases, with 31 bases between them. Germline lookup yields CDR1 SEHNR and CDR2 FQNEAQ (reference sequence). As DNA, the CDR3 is TGTGCCAGCAGTCACCCCAGGGGGAGGTACGACACAACCAGTTACGAGCAGTACTTC. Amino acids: CASSHPRGRYDTTSYEQYF.

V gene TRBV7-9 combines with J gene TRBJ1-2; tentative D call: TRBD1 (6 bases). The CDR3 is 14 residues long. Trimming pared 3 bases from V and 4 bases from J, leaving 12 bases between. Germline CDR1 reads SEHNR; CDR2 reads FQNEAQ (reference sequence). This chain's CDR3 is CASSLGGLGYGYTF. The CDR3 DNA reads TGTGCCAGCAGCTTGGGGGGGCTCGGCTATGGCTACACCTTC.

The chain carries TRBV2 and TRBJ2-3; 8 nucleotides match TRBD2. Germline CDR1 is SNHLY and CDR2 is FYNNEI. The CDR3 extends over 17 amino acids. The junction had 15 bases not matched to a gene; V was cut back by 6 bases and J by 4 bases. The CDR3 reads CASSRMRRGGLADTQYF. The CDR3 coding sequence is TGTGCCAGCAGCCGGATGCGACGGGGGGGCCTGGCAGATACGCAGTATTTT.

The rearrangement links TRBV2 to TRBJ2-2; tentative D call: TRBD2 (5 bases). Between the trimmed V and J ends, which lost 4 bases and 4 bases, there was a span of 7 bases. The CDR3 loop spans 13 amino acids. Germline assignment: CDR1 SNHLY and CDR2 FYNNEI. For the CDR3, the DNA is TGTGCCAGCAGTGGGACTGGCACCGGGGAGCTGTTTTTT. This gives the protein CASSGTGTGELFF.

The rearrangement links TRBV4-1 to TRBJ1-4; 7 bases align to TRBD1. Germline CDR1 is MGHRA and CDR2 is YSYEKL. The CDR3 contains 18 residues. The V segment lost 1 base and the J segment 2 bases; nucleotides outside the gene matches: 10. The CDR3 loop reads CASSQVRQGGATNEKLFF. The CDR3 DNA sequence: TGCGCCAGCAGCCAAGTACGACAGGGCGGGGCGACTAATGAAAAACTGTTTTTT.

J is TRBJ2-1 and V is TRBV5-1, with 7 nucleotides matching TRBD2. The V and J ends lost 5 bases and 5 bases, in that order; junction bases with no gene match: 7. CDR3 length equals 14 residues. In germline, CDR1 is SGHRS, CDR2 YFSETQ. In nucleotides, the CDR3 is TGCGCCAGCAGTTCAGGCGGGAGTAACAATGAGCAGTTCTTC. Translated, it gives CASSSGGSNNEQFF.

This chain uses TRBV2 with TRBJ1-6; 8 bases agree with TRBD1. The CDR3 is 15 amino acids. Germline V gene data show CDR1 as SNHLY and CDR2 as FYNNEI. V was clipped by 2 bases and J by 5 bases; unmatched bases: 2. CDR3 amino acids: CASSEWGQDNSPLHF. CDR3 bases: TGTGCCAGCAGTGAATGGGGACAGGATAATTCACCCCTCCACTTT.

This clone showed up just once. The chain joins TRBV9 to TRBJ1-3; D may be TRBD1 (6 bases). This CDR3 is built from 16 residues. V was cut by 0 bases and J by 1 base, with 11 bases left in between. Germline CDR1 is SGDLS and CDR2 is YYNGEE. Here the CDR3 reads CASSVGGGASGNTIYF. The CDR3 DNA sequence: TGTGCCAGCAGCGTAGGAGGGGGGGCGTCTGGAAACACCATATATTTT.

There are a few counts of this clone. The chain's CDR3 is CASSFGDEQFF. CDR3 DNA: TGTGCCAGCAGCTTCGGGGATGAGCAGTTCTTC. The chain uses TRBV5-4 and TRBJ2-1, with D possibly matching TRBD2 (5 bases). Trimming removed 2 bases from V and 8 bases from J, with 5 bases in between. Germline V lookup: CDR1 SGHNT, CDR2 YYREEE (reference sequence). CDR3 length: 11 residues. Together with reference TRBV5-4 and TRBJ2-1, the CDR3 gives the full variable domain: ETGVTQSPTHLIKTRGQQVTLRCSSQSGHNTVSWYQQALGQGPQFIFQYYREEENGRGNFPPRFSGLQFPNYSSELNVNALELDDSALYLCASSFGDEQFFGPGTRLTVL.

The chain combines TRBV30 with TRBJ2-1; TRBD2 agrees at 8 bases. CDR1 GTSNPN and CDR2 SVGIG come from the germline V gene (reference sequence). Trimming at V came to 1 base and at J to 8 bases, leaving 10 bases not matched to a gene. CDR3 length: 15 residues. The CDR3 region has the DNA TGTGCCTGGAGTGGGGTAGCGGGAACCCTTTATGAGCAGTTCTTC. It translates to CAWSGVAGTLYEQFF.

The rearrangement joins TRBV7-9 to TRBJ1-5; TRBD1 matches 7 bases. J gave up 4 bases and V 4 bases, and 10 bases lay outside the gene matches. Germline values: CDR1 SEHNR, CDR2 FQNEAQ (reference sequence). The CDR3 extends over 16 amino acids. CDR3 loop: CASSSGDWTGNQPQHF. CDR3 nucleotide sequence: TGTGCCAGCAGCTCCGGAGATTGGACAGGTAATCAGCCCCAGCATTTT.

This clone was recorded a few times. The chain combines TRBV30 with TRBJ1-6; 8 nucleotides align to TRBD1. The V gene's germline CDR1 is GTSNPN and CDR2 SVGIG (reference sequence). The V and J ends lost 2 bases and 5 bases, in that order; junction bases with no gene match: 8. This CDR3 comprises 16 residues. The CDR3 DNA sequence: TGTGCCTGGAGTCCCGGGGGGACAGGCCATAATTCACCCCTCCACTTT. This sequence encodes CAWSPGGTGHNSPLHF.

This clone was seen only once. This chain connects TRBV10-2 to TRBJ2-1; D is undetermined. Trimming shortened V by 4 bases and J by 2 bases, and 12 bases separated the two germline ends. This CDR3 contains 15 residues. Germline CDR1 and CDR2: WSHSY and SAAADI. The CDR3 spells CASSVALQAYNEQFF. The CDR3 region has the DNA TGCGCCAGCAGTGTTGCCCTCCAGGCCTACAATGAGCAGTTCTTC.

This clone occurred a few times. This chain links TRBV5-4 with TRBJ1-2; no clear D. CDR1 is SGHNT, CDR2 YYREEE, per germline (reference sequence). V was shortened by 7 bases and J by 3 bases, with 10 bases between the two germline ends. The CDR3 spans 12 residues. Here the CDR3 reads CASREEDYGYTF. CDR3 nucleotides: TGTGCCAGCCGGGAGGAGGACTATGGCTACACCTTC.

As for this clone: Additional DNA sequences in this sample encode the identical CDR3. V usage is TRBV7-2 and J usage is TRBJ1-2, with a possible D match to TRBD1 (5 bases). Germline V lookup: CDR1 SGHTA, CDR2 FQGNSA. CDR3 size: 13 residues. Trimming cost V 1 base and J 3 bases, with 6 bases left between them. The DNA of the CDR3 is TGTGCCAGCAGCTTAGGGGGGGACTATGGCTACACCTTC. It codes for CASSLGGDYGYTF.

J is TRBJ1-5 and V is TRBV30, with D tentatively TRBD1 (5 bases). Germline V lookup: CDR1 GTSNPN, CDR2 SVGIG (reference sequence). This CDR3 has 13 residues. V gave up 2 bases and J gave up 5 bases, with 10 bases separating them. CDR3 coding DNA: TGTGCCTGGAGTAAGGGGTCCTATCAGCCCCAGCATTTT. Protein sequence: CAWSKGSYQPQHF.

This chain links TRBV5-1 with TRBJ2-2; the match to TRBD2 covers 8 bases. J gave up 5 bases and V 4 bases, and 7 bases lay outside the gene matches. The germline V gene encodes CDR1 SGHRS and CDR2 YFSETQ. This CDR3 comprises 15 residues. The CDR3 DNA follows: TGCGCCAGCAGCCCGGTAGCGGGAAAGACCGGGGAGCTGTTTTTT. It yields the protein CASSPVAGKTGELFF.

The CDR3 DNA follows: TGTGCCAGCAGCCCGCACAGGAGCTCCTATAATTCACCCCTCCACTTT. Protein product: CASSPHRSSYNSPLHF. The chain couples TRBV28 to TRBJ1-6, with a tentative D call TRBD1 (5 bases). Germline V CDR1 and CDR2: MDHEN, SYDVKM. The CDR3 has 16 residues. The germline V and J ends were trimmed by 6 bases and 0 bases, with 12 bases remaining between them.

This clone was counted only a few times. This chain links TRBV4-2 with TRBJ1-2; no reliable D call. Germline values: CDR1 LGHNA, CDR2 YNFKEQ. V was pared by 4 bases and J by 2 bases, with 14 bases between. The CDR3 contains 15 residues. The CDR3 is CASSLSLTLNYGYTF. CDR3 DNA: TGTGCCAGCAGCCTTTCCCTTACGCTAAACTATGGCTACACCTTC.

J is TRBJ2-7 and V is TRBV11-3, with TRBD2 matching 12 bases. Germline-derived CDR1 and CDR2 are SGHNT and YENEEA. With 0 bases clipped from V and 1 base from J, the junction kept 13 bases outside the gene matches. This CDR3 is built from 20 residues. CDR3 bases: TGTGCCAGCAGCTTAGACTCGGGACGGCCGACTAGCGGGAGTTCCTACGAGCAGTACTTC. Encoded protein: CASSLDSGRPTSGSSYEQYF.

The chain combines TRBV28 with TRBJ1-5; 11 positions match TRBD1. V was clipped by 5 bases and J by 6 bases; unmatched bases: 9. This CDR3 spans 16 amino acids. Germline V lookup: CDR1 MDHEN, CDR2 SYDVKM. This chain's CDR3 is CASSPGTGGFGQPQHF. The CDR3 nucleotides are TGTGCCAGCAGTCCCGGGACAGGGGGTTTTGGTCAGCCCCAGCATTTT.

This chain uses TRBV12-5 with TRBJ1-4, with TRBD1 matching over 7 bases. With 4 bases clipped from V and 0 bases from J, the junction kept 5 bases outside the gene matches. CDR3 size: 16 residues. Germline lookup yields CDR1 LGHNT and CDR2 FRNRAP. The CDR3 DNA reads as TGTGCTAGTGGTTGGGGACAGCTTGCAACTAATGAAAAACTGTTTTTT. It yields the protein CASGWGQLATNEKLFF.